These 4 T cell receptor beta chains originate from one sample sequenced in a study of regulatory and conventional T cells in RAG deficiency. Blood CD4+ CD25-low CD127-high conventional T cells supplied the genomic DNA template. Measured with immunoSEQ multiplex PCR; TCRdb has only the in-frame clones, and not every one. Of around 20,000 clones in the sample, approximately 95% were seen once. This sample also appeared in a second study, on regulatory T cells. This second study notes: The primer mix had 52 TRBV and 13 TRBJ primers.

The specimen was CD25- CD4+ T cells sorted from blood. The receptors here all came from a human donor in good health.

This clone appeared once. The chain has TRBV19 and TRBJ1-6; D gene ambiguous. This CDR3 comprises 14 residues. Germline CDR1 reads LNHDA; CDR2 reads SQIVND (reference sequence). Deletions cut 5 bases from V and 6 bases from J, with 11 bases between. The CDR3 bases are TGTGCCAGTAGTTCTAGTAATACTAATTCACCCCTCCACTTT. It is translated as CASSSSNTNSPLHF.

The rearrangement joins TRBV19 to TRBJ1-5; D may be TRBD1 (5 bases). V was cut by 1 base and J by 4 bases, with 11 bases left in between. The CDR3 contains 15 residues. CDR1 is LNHDA, CDR2 SQIVND, per germline (reference sequence). The CDR3 sequence is CASSIVAGGNQPQHF. CDR3 DNA sequence: TGTGCCAGTAGTATAGTGGCCGGGGGAAATCAGCCCCAGCATTTT.

This clone appeared once. The gene calls are TRBV27 and TRBJ2-2; possibly TRBD2 for D (7 bases). The V and J ends lost 2 bases and 3 bases respectively, with 16 bases between them. Germline loops: CDR1 MNHEY, CDR2 SMNVEV (reference sequence). The CDR3 loop spans 17 amino acids. The CDR3 here is CASSLNWGGGYTGELFF. In DNA, the CDR3 is TGTGCCAGCAGTTTAAACTGGGGGGGCGGGTACACCGGGGAGCTGTTTTTT.

CDR3 coding DNA: TGTGCCAGTACGGGGGGAACTGGAAACACCATATATTTT. Translated: CASTGGTGNTIYF. The chain couples TRBV19 to TRBJ1-3; a weak D match, TRBD1 (5 bases). Trimming left V 7 bases short and J 2 bases short, with 9 bases between. The germline V gene has CDR1 LNHDA and CDR2 SQIVND (reference sequence). There are 13 residues in the CDR3. The full variable domain, in which reference TRBV19 and TRBJ1-3 provide the parts outside the CDR3, is DGGITQSPKYLFRKEGQNVTLSCEQNLNHDAMYWYRQDPGQGLRLIYYSQIVNDFQKGDIAEGYSVSREKKESFPLTVTSAQKNPTAFYLCASTGGTGNTIYFGEGSWLTVV.